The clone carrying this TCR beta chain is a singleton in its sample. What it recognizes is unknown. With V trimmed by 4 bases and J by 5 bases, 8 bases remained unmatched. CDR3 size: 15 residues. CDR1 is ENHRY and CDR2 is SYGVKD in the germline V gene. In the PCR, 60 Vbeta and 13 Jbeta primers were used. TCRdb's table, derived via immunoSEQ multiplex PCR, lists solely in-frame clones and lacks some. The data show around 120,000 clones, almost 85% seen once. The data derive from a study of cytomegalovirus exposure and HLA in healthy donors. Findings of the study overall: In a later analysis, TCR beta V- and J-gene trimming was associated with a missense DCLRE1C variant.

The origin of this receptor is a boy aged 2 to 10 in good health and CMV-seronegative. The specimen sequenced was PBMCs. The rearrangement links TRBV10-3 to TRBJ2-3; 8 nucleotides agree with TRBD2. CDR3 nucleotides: TGTGCCATCAGTGGACTTAGCGGGGAGGTAGATACGCAGTATTTT. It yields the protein CAISGLSGEVDTQYF.